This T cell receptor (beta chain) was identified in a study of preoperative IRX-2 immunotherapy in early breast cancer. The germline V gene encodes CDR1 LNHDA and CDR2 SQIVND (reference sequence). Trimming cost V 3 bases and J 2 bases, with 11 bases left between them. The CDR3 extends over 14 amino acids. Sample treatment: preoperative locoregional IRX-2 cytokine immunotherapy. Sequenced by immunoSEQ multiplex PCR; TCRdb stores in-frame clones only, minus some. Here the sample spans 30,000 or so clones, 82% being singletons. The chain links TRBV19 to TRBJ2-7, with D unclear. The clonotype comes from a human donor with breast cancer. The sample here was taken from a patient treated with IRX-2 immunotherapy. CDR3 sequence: CASSIRHPPYEQYF. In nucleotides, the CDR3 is TGTGCCAGTAGTATCCGGCACCCTCCCTACGAGCAGTACTTC.